One sample yielded the 24 T cell receptor beta chains listed below, sequenced in a study of T-cell memory formation after mild COVID-19. Via MiXCR, TCRdb re-called the 5' RACE reads, giving one row per CDR3 protein. Among about 400,000 distinct CDR3 sequences listed, approximately 18% were seen once. Sequencing used PBMCs or a T cell subset sorted from them (not recorded which). These receptor sequences come from a man aged 18-30 years who had mild COVID-19 (a few samples of this study predate the infection). Cell type and time point are not known.

The rearrangement uses TRBV6-5 and TRBJ1-5, with D possibly matching TRBD1 (5 bases). Germline CDR1 reads MNHEY; CDR2 reads SVGAGI. The CDR3 extends over 15 amino acids. The V end lost 5 bases, the J end lost 0 bases, and 11 bases lay between the germline ends. The CDR3 bases are TGTGCCAGCAGTACTTACAGGAGTAGCAATCAGCCCCAGCATTTT. Encoded protein: CASSTYRSSNQPQHF.

There are many counts of this clonotype. The gene calls are TRBV5-1 and TRBJ2-7; D remains ambiguous. V lost 0 bases and J 9 bases, leaving 7 bases between the germline ends. CDR1 is SGHRS, CDR2 YFSETQ, per germline. The CDR3 has 11 amino acids. CDR3 DNA sequence: TGCGCCAGCAGCTTGGGAGTTGGGCAGTACTTC. Amino acid sequence: CASSLGVGQYF.

Only a few counts were recorded for this clonotype. This chain uses TRBV12-3 or TRBV12-4 with TRBJ2-1; 9 bases agree with TRBD2. The CDR3 length is 20 residues. With 5 bases clipped from V and 3 bases from J, the junction kept 20 bases outside the gene matches. Here the CDR3 DNA reads TGTGCCAGCAGTCCGGACCGAGCGGGGGGCCCTATACCAAACTACAATGAGCAGTTCTTC. This translates into CASSPDRAGGPIPNYNEQFF.

In regard to this clonotype: Being one base from a much bigger clone, this may be a read error. The chain joins TRBV20-1 to TRBJ1-2, with a tentative D call TRBD1 (6 bases). V was cut by 5 bases and J by 8 bases, with 18 bases left in between. Germline V gene lookup returns CDR1 DFQATT and CDR2 SNEGSKA (reference sequence). The CDR3 has 13 amino acids. The CDR3 spells CSAPRGAAVGYTF. CDR3 nucleotide sequence: TGCAGTGCTCCCCGGGGGGCCGCGGTGGGCTACACCTTC.

This clonotype was found a few times. The chain carries TRBV7-9 and TRBJ1-2; D is possibly TRBD1 (6 bases). V lost 8 bases, J lost 2 bases, and 9 bases lay in between. Germline V gene data show CDR1 as SEHNR and CDR2 as FQNEAQ (reference sequence). CDR3 length: 12 residues. CDR3 protein: CASRGRNYGYTF. The CDR3, as DNA: TGTGCCAGCCGGGGGCGAAACTATGGCTACACCTTC.

This clonotype was found a few times. The chain combines TRBV5-6 with TRBJ2-1, with D possibly being TRBD2 (6 bases). Germline V gene lookup returns CDR1 SGHDT and CDR2 YYEEEE. This CDR3 has 13 amino acids. Trimming stripped 6 bases from V and 9 bases from J, with 16 bases between. The CDR3, as DNA: TGTGCCAGCACCTGGGGGGACTCGGTTGAGCAGTTCTTC. Its translation: CASTWGDSVEQFF.

This clonotype was counted a few times. The chain joins TRBV7-9 to TRBJ1-4; 11 bases agree with TRBD1. The CDR3 is 16 amino acids. With V trimmed by 5 bases and J by 8 bases, 10 bases remained unmatched. CDR1 and CDR2 from the germline V gene are SEHNR and FQNEAQ (reference sequence). The CDR3 nucleotides are TGTGCCAGCAGCCCATCACCGGGACAGGGGGGCGAAAAACTGTTTTTT. Amino acid sequence: CASSPSPGQGGEKLFF.

The rearrangement links TRBV5-1 to TRBJ2-3; D tentatively reads TRBD1 or TRBD2 (6 bases each). Trimming stripped 0 bases from V and 4 bases from J, with 12 bases between. Germline V CDR1 and CDR2: SGHRS, YFSETQ. This CDR3 is 15 amino acids long. The CDR3 sequence is CASSLEGGSPDTQYF. The CDR3 coding sequence is TGCGCCAGCAGCTTGGAGGGGGGTTCCCCAGATACGCAGTATTTT. Complete variable domain (other parts from reference TRBV5-1 and TRBJ2-3): KAGVTQTPRYLIKTRGQQVTLSCSPISGHRSVSWYQQTPGQGLQFLFEYFSETQRNKGNFPGRFSGRQFSNSRSEMNVSTLELGDSALYLCASSLEGGSPDTQYFGPGTRLTVL.

Only a few counts were recorded for this clonotype. The chain combines TRBV5-1 with TRBJ2-1, with 9 bases identical to TRBD2. J was trimmed by 6 bases and V by 2 bases; bases with no gene match: 6. Germline V gives CDR1 SGHRS, CDR2 YFSETQ. The CDR3 spans 15 residues. CDR3 in DNA: TGCGCCAGCAGCTTAGGGCTAGCGGGGATCAATGAGCAGTTCTTC. This translates into CASSLGLAGINEQFF.

J is TRBJ2-2 and V is TRBV7-2; D unclear. Germline-derived CDR1 and CDR2 are SGHTA and FQGNSA. The CDR3 spans 14 residues. Between the trimmed V and J ends, which lost 2 bases and 6 bases, there was a span of 10 bases. The CDR3 spells CASSLSAFSGELFF. Here the CDR3 DNA reads TGTGCCAGCAGCTTATCGGCCTTTTCCGGGGAGCTGTTTTTT.

This clonotype was found a few times. The CDR3 reads CASSSLSGLFYQETQYF. CDR3 DNA sequence: TGTGCCAGCAGCTCCTTAAGTGGGCTGTTTTACCAAGAGACCCAGTACTTC. J is TRBJ2-5 and V is TRBV7-9, with D unresolved. V lost 4 bases to trimming and J lost 0 bases, with 18 bases between them. CDR1 and CDR2 (germline): SEHNR, FQNEAQ (reference sequence). This CDR3 comprises 17 residues.

This clonotype turned up a few times. The genes are TRBV5-1 and TRBJ1-1; perhaps TRBD1 as D (6 bases). Germline CDR1 is SGHRS and CDR2 is YFSETQ. The CDR3 consists of 14 residues. Trimming removed 3 bases at V and 6 bases at J, with 15 bases between. CDR3 sequence: CASSSRPRGAEAFF. The CDR3 bases are TGCGCCAGCAGCTCTCGCCCCAGGGGAGCTGAAGCTTTCTTT.

The gene calls are TRBV27 and TRBJ2-5; D perhaps matches TRBD2 (6 bases). The CDR3 has 15 amino acids. Germline CDR1 reads MNHEY; CDR2 reads SMNVEV (reference sequence). V was cut by 5 bases and J by 0 bases, with 13 bases left in between. The CDR3 protein is CASSTSAGYQETQYF. The CDR3 DNA reads as TGTGCCAGCAGTACATCGGCGGGGTACCAAGAGACCCAGTACTTC.

The rearrangement uses TRBV7-2 and TRBJ2-2; tentatively, D is TRBD2 (5 bases). Trimming cost V 0 bases and J 5 bases, with 10 bases left between them. Germline values: CDR1 SGHTA, CDR2 FQGNSA. The CDR3 spans 15 residues. CDR3 region: CASSLAWTQTGELFF. The CDR3 DNA reads as TGTGCCAGCAGCTTAGCATGGACTCAGACCGGGGAGCTGTTTTTT.

V usage is TRBV23-1 and J usage is TRBJ2-1; D is ambiguous. TRBV23-1 is sorted into the ORF group, with uncertain function. Deletions cut 0 bases from V and 3 bases from J, with 12 bases between. The CDR3 runs 16 residues. The CDR3 coding sequence is TGCGCCAGCAGTCAATCAGGAAACGAGTGCTACAATGAGCAGTTCTTC. Translating it yields CASSQSGNECYNEQFF.

This clonotype was counted only a few times. The chain employs TRBV2 and TRBJ2-1, with 15 bases lining up with TRBD2. Looked up from germline, CDR1 is SNHLY and CDR2 is FYNNEI. This CDR3 comprises 15 residues. J gave up 9 bases and V 6 bases, and 6 bases lay outside the gene matches. CDR3 residues: CASSPEGLAGGEQFF. The CDR3 region has the DNA TGTGCCAGCAGCCCCGAGGGACTAGCGGGGGGTGAGCAGTTCTTC.

This clonotype turned up a few times. The gene calls are TRBV5-6 and TRBJ1-5; a weak D match, TRBD1 (5 bases). The CDR3 is 13 amino acids. The V gene's germline CDR1 is SGHDT and CDR2 YYEEEE. Trimming left V 4 bases short and J 10 bases short, with 15 bases between. The CDR3 sequence is CASSPGVGGPQHF. As DNA, the CDR3 is TGTGCCAGCAGCCCGGGGGTTGGGGGACCCCAGCATTTT. Complete variable domain (other parts from reference TRBV5-6 and TRBJ1-5): DAGVTQSPTHLIKTRGQQVTLRCSPKSGHDTVSWYQQALGQGPQFIFQYYEEEERQRGNFPDRFSGHQFPNYSSELNVNALLLGDSALYLCASSPGVGGPQHFGDGTRLSIL.

This clonotype was observed a few times. This sequence joins TRBV7-3 and TRBJ2-3; 8 bases line up with TRBD2. Germline V gene lookup returns CDR1 SGHTA and CDR2 FQGTGA. The CDR3 has 15 residues. V shed 7 bases, J shed 4 bases, and the junction held 10 bases outside the gene matches. CDR3: CASNRGGSISDTQYF. CDR3 nucleotide sequence: TGTGCCAGCAACCGGGGGGGCTCGATATCAGATACGCAGTATTTT.

For this clonotype: Its ends do not fully match the called genes, so a read error is possible. V gene TRBV15 combines with J gene TRBJ2-1; 8 bases match TRBD2. The CDR3 runs to 14 residues. From germline, CDR1 is LNHNV and CDR2 YYDKDF (reference sequence). CDR3 sequence reads: CATSRDRGGRVLVF. CDR3 DNA: TGTGCCACCAGCAGAGATCGCGGGGGGCGGGTTCTGGTCTTC. Using reference TRBV15 and TRBJ2-1 for the parts outside the CDR3, the full variable domain is DAMVIQNPRYQVTQFGKPVTLSCSQTLNHNVMYWYQQKSSQAPKLLFHYYDKDFNNEADTPDNFQSRRPNTSFCFLDIRSPGLGDTAMYLCATSRDRGGRVLVFGPGTRLTVL.

In the case of this clonotype: The junction and the germline gene differ at one end; a read error may be behind it. The chain combines TRBV7-9 with TRBJ1-2; 7 nucleotides align to TRBD1. The CDR3 is 16 residues long. The germline gives CDR1 SEHNR, CDR2 FQNEAQ (reference sequence). CDR3 DNA sequence: TGTGCCAGCAGCTTACATAAGACAGGGATGGGCCGCGGCTACACATTC. Its protein is CASSLHKTGMGRGYTF. The entire variable domain, with the rest obtained from reference TRBV7-9 and TRBJ1-2, is as follows: DTGVSQNPRHKITKRGQNVTFRCDPISEHNRLYWYRQTLGQGPEFLTYFQNEAQLEKSRLLSDRFSAERPKGSFSTLEIQRTEQGDSAMYLCASSLHKTGMGRGYTFGSGTRLTVV.

The CDR3 loop reads CATSREGQGGDTF. The CDR3 bases are TGTGCCACCAGCAGAGAAGGACAGGGAGGCGACACCTTC. The V gene is TRBV15, the J gene TRBJ1-2, with 8 bases lining up with TRBD1. The CDR3 runs to 13 residues. Per germline, CDR1 LNHNV and CDR2 YYDKDF (reference sequence). V trimming: 0 bases; J trimming: 12 bases; junction bases outside the gene matches: 6.

This clonotype was seen only a few times. J is TRBJ2-5 and V is TRBV20-1; tentative D call: TRBD2 (7 bases). The ends were cut back, 2 bases at V and 4 bases at J, with 17 bases in the middle. The CDR3 length is 15 residues. From germline, CDR1 is DFQATT and CDR2 SNEGSKA (reference sequence). The CDR3 coding sequence is TGCAGTGCTAGATCACCGCGGGGAGGGGGAGAGACCCAGTACTTC. It is translated as CSARSPRGGGETQYF.

This sequence joins TRBV30 and TRBJ1-4; D is possibly TRBD1 (6 bases). V gave up 5 bases and J gave up 8 bases, with 6 bases separating them. CDR1 is GTSNPN, CDR2 SVGIG, per germline (reference sequence). This CDR3 comprises 10 residues. The DNA for the CDR3 is TGTGCCTGGGGACAGGAAAAACTGTTTTTT. Amino acids: CAWGQEKLFF.

The rearrangement uses TRBV19 and TRBJ1-2; TRBD1 agrees at 8 bases. The CDR3 contains 15 residues. The germline CDR1 and CDR2 sequences are LNHDA and SQIVND (reference sequence). V shed 5 bases, J shed 4 bases, and the junction held 9 bases outside the gene matches. CDR3 DNA sequence: TGTGCCAGTAGTGAACGGACAGGGATAGTCTATGGCTACACCTTC. The encoded protein is CASSERTGIVYGYTF.